This T cell receptor beta chain came from a study of CD8 T cells in ankylosing spondylitis. About this clonotype itself: Its antigen is still unknown.

Making the TCR beta libraries involved quantitative 5'-RACE with molecular barcodes. TCRdb independently ran MiXCR on the 5' RACE reads; one entry per CDR3 protein. The repertoire includes approximately 200,000 distinct CDR3 sequences, 13% of them detected once, and approximately 15% sits in the top ten. General study points: A CD8+ phenotype characterized the disease-linked clones, which were relatively rare in peripheral blood. The authors reported significant enrichment of disease-linked clones in matched ankylosing spondylitis synovial fluid.

CDR1 is SSHAT and CDR2 is FNYEAQ in the germline V gene (reference sequence). The CDR3 covers 15 residues. V trimming: 3 bases; J trimming: 5 bases; junction bases outside the gene matches: 6. What was sequenced was blood, either unsorted or a sorted T cell fraction (not recorded which). The receptor's source is a male donor with ankylosing spondylitis or in good health (not recorded which). The J gene is TRBJ2-5, the V gene TRBV7-7, with 10 bases matching TRBD1. CDR3 loop: CASSFRQGARETQYF. CDR3 in DNA: TGTGCCAGCAGCTTCCGACAGGGGGCAAGGGAGACCCAGTACTTC.